This T cell receptor (beta chain) was sequenced during a study of blood T cells in healthy people across ages (dated by TCRdb to about 2015). Describing the broader study: In model experiments, template switching captured about one uniquely barcoded TCR beta cDNA molecule for every two T cells. Age-related changes in TCR beta repertoire diversity were measured in the study by deep sequencing normalized with unique cDNA molecular identifiers. Four age groups were formed from the donors: young (average 16 years), middle-aged (approximately 39), aged (62) and long-lived (around 82). For two donors (one aged 18 to 30 and one aged 80 or older), the study analyzed two additional independent replicas of 1 million unique cDNA reads from the same blood draw. The study at large found these results: Observed TCR beta diversity per million T cells fell roughly linearly with age, and a significant reduction was already apparent by age roughly 40. Compared with the aged group, the long-lived group had more naive CD4+ T cells, fewer expanded clones and increased TCR diversity, a pattern suggesting age selection. Because profiling used bulk unsorted PBMCs, naive and antigen-experienced compartments could not be compared conclusively. Total diversity estimates from one million sequenced T cells were considered lower bounds and underestimates. The CMV infection status of donors was not known, potentially confounding age-related changes in expanded clonotypes. A strong correlation was found between observed TCR beta diversity and the percentage of naive T cells measured by flow cytometry.

Library preparation used 5' RACE. Instrument on record: Illumina HiSeq 2500. A second PCR of about 6 to 11 cycles was run with a J-beta primer mix and a sample-barcoded 5' primer. Each TCR beta cDNA molecule received a unique molecular identifier from a template-switch 5' adaptor carrying 12 random nucleotides. Each sample yielded at least 2.5 million CDR3-containing paired-end reads. The Mint cDNA synthesis kit, primed by a TRBC-specific oligonucleotide, was used to synthesize first-strand cDNA from all RNA. After uracil-DNA glycosylase treatment, a first 18-cycle PCR used universal primers M1SS and BC2_uni_R on all cDNA. As for how the authors treated the data: Normalization of each sample was performed by random selection of 1 million high-quality reads, each carrying a distinct molecular identifier. Instead of being binned into consensus sequences, reads with shared molecular identifiers were discarded. MiTCR, set to a Q25 quality threshold and the strictest error-elimination algorithm, was used for CDR3 identification, clonotype clustering and error correction. Lower-bound total TCR beta diversity was estimated with a nonparametric unseen species model using Euler transformation. Using fastp trimming at Q25 and MiXCR clonotype assembly, TCRdb reanalyzed the public sequencing data and kept in-frame beta chains. Every entry covers one CDR3 protein and lists the most common genes and DNA from its rows. V and J calls and clone size were set by TCRdb, not the authors. This sample lists more than 900,000 distinct CDR3 sequences; 25% to 35% were detected once. Jointly, the top ten make up 10% to 13% of the sample.

Details on this clonotype: The specificity of this receptor is unknown. Base qualities are not provided; no much larger clone lies one nucleotide away.

There are 15 amino acids in the CDR3, from cysteine to phenylalanine inclusive. The entry retains the CDR3 DNA only, 45 bases that are in frame from base 1. The germline V gene gives CDR1 as SGDLS and CDR2 as YYNGEE. Compared with germline, V lacks 4 bases and J lacks 8 bases; bases without a gene match: 10. The 39 donors, aged 6 to 90 years, were systemically healthy Caucasian individuals from Russia. Approximately 9.7 milliliters of peripheral blood were drawn from each donor into EDTA-treated Vacutainer tubes. Ficoll-Paque density-gradient centrifugation was used to isolate PBMCs, with at least 7 million per sample. Trizol reagent was used to extract total RNA from PBMCs, with at least 6 micrograms per sample. Naive CD45RAhigh/CD27high T cell percentages were measured by flow cytometry on a PBMC aliquot from every donor. The sample was also reused in another study, on T cells of mothers and their children. The second source states: Donors were nine systemically healthy Caucasian individuals: three mothers and their six children. cDNA synthesis used all of the extracted RNA, with 1.5 ug of RNA in each 15 ul reaction. In the second PCR, the M1S primer introduced both the sample barcodes and 2-4 random nucleotides. Over 8 million TCR beta CDR3 reads were obtained for each mother, and 3 million to 3.5 million reads were obtained for each child. Thymic selection shapes the output of TCR recombination in a similar way in related and unrelated pairs, and inherited differences have a minor effect. Related mother-child pairs always showed normalized repertoire overlap that was slightly higher than in unrelated mother-child pairs, though the difference was never significant. With a sensitivity of approximately 100 clones per million clonotypes, no persistent microchimeric T cell clones were detected. In the study, deep NGS was used to compare the TCR beta repertoires of mothers and children, and features distinguishing related mother-child pairs from unrelated individuals were sought. The mean age was about 40 +/- 4 years for the mothers and 11 +/- 4 years for the children. After adapter ligation was performed with NEBNext reagents, the libraries were sequenced on an Illumina HiSeq 2000 with 100+100 nt paired-end reads. To prevent cross-contamination, the mother and child libraries were prepared one month apart and sequenced in separate runs. Each donor had between roughly 450,000 and 2,300,000 distinct TCR beta clonotypes identified. Naive TCR beta clonotypes were estimated from low-frequency clonotypes matched to each donor's FACS-determined naive share, without sorting.

The chain links TRBV9 with TRBJ1-4; 8 bases in between match TRBD1. The sample consisted of blood. The sequence came from a woman aged 40 to 49 in good health. The CDR3 reads as follows: CASSFDRGLEEKLFF. At the DNA level, the sequence is TGTGCCAGCAGCTTTGACAGGGGCCTGGAGGAAAAACTGTTTTTT.